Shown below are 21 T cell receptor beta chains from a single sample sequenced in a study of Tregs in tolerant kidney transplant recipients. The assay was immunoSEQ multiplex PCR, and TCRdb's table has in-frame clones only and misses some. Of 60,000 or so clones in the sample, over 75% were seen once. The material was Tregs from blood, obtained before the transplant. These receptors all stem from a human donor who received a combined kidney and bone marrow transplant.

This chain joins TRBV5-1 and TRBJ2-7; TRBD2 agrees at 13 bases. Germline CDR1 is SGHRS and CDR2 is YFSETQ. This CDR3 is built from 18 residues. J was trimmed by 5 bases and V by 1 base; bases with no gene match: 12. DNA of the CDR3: TGCGCCAGCAGCTTGCGGTTTATGGGACTAGCGGGGAGCGACGAGCAGTACTTC. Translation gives CASSLRFMGLAGSDEQYF.

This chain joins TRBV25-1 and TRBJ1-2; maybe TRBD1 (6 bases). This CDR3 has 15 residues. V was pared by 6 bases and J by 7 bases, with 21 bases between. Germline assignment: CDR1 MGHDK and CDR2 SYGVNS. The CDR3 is CASRPVGGASGGYTF. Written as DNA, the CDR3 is TGTGCCAGCAGGCCCGTTGGGGGGGCGTCCGGTGGCTACACCTTC.

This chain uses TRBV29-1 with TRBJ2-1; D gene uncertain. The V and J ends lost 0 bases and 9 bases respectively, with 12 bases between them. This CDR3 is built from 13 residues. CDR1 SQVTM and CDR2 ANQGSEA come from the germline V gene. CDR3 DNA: TGCAGCGTTGAAGATCCGGCCCCCAGTGAGCAGTTCTTC. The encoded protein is CSVEDPAPSEQFF.

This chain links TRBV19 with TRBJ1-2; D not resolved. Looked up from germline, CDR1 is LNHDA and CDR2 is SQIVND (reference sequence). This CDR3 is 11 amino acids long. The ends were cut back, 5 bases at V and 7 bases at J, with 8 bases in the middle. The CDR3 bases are TGTGCCAGTAGTTTGGAGGGTGGCTACACCTTC. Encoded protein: CASSLEGGYTF.

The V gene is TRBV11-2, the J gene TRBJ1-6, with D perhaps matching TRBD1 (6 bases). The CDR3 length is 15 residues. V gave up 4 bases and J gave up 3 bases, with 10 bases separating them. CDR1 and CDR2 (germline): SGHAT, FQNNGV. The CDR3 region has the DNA TGTGCCAGCAGCTCGGTACAGGGCTATAATTCACCCCTCCACTTT. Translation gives CASSSVQGYNSPLHF.

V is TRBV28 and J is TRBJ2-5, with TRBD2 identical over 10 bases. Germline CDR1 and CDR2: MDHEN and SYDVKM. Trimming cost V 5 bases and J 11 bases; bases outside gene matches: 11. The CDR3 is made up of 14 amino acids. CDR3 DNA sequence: TGTGCCAGCAGTGTCAGGGATTATAGCGGGAGGCAGTACTTC. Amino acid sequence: CASSVRDYSGRQYF.

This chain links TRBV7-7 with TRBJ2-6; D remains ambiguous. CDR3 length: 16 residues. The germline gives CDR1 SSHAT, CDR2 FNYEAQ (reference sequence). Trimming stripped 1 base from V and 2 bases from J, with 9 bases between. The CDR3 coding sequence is TGTGCCAGCAGCTTAGGGGCTCACCCTGGGGCCAACGTCCTGACTTTC. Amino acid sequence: CASSLGAHPGANVLTF.

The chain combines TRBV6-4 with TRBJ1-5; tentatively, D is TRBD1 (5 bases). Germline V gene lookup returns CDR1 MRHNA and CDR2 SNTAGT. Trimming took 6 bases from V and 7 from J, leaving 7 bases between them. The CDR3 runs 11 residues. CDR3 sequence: CASRGGQPQHF. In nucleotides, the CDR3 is TGTGCCAGCAGGGGGGGACAGCCCCAGCATTTT.

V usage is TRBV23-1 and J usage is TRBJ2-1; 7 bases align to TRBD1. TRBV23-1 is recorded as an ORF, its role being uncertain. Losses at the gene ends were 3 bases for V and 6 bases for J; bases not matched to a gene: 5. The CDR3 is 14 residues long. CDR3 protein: CASSQHRTGNEQFF. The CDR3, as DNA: TGCGCCAGCAGTCAGCATCGGACAGGCAATGAGCAGTTCTTC.

CDR3 coding DNA: TGTGCCAGCAGCCCCCGCTGGGATGAGCAGTTCTTC. Translating it yields CASSPRWDEQFF. The gene calls are TRBV2 and TRBJ2-1, with D unclear. Germline V lookup: CDR1 SNHLY, CDR2 FYNNEI. Trimming shortened V by 6 bases and J by 8 bases, and 11 bases separated the two germline ends. The CDR3 is 12 amino acids.

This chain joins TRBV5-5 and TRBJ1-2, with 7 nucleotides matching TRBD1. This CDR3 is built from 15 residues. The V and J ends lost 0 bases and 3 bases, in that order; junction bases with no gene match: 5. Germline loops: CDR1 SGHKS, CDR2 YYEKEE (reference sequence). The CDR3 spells CASSLGGRGYYGYTF. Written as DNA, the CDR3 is TGTGCCAGCAGCTTGGGTGGCAGGGGGTACTATGGCTACACCTTC.

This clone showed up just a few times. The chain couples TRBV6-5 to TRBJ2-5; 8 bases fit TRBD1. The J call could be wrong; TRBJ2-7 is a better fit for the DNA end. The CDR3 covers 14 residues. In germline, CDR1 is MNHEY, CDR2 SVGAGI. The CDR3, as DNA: TGTGCCAGCGGGGTCGACAGGGGAGCCTACGAGCAGTACTTC. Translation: CASGVDRGAYEQYF.

In nucleotides, the CDR3 is TGTGCCAGCTGTTGGGGGGGAGCCTACGAGCAGTACTTC. It codes for CASCWGGAYEQYF. V usage is TRBV2 and J usage is TRBJ2-7, with 7 bases identical to TRBD2. The V and J ends lost 8 bases and 2 bases, in that order; junction bases with no gene match: 6. This CDR3 region has 13 residues. Germline V CDR1 and CDR2: SNHLY, FYNNEI.

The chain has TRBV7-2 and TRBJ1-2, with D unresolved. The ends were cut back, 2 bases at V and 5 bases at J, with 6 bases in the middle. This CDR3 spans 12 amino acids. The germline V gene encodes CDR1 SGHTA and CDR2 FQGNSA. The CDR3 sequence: CASSLLGYGYTF. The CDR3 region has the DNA TGTGCCAGCAGCTTATTAGGGTATGGCTACACCTTC.

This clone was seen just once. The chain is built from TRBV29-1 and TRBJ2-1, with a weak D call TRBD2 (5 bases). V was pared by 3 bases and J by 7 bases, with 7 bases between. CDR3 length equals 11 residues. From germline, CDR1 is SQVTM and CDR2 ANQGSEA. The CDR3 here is CSVDSGNEQFF. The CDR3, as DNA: TGCAGCGTTGATTCGGGGAATGAGCAGTTCTTC.

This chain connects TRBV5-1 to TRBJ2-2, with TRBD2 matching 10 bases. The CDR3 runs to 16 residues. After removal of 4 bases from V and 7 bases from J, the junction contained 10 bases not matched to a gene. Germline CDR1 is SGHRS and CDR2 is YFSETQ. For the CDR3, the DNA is TGCGCCAGCAGCACTGGAGGGACTAGCGCTATCGGGGAGCTGTTTTTT. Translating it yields CASSTGGTSAIGELFF. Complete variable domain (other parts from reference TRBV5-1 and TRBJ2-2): KAGVTQTPRYLIKTRGQQVTLSCSPISGHRSVSWYQQTPGQGLQFLFEYFSETQRNKGNFPGRFSGRQFSNSRSEMNVSTLELGDSALYLCASSTGGTSAIGELFFGEGSRLTVL.

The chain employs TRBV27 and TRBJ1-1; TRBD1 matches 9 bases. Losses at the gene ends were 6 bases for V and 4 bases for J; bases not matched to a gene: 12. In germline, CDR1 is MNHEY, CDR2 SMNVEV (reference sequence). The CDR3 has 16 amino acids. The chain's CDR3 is CASSNNYRGLITEAFF. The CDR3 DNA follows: TGTGCCAGCAGCAACAATTACAGGGGGCTTATCACTGAAGCTTTCTTT.

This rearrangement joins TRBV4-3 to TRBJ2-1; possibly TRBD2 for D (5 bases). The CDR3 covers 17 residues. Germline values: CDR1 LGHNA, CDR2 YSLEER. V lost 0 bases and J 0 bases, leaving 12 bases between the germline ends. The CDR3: CASSQDPAGRSYNEQFF. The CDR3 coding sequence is TGCGCCAGCAGCCAAGATCCCGCGGGTCGCTCCTACAATGAGCAGTTCTTC.

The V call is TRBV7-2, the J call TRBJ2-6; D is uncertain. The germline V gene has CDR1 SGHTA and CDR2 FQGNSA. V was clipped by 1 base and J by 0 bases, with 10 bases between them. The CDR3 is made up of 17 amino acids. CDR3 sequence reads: CASSLEGTYSGANVLTF. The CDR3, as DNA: TGTGCCAGCAGCTTAGAGGGCACCTACTCTGGGGCCAACGTCCTGACTTTC. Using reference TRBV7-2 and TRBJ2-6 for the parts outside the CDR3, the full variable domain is GAGVSQSPSNKVTEKGKDVELRCDPISGHTALYWYRQSLGQGLEFLIYFQGNSAPDKSGLPSDRFSAERTGGSVSTLTIQRTQQEDSAVYLCASSLEGTYSGANVLTFGAGSRLTVL.

CDR3 in amino acids: CASSRPTTGTSGGHNEQFF. As DNA, the CDR3 is TGCGCCAGCAGCCGACCGACCACCGGGACTAGCGGGGGCCACAATGAGCAGTTCTTC. V gene TRBV4-1 combines with J gene TRBJ2-1, with 14 bases lining up with TRBD2. The CDR3 sequence is 19 residues long. V gave up 4 bases and J gave up 5 bases; unmatched junction bases: 13. Germline V gene data show CDR1 as MGHRA and CDR2 as YSYEKL.

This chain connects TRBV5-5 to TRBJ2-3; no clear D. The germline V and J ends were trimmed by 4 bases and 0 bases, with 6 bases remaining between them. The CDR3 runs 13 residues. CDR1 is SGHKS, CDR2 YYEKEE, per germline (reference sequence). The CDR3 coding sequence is TGTGCCAGCAGCCTGGAAAGCACAGATACGCAGTATTTT. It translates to CASSLESTDTQYF.